This T cell receptor (beta chain) was identified in a study of long-term antiretroviral therapy in people with HIV. This clone appeared a single time. The antigen remains unidentified. From germline, CDR1 is SNHLY and CDR2 FYNNEI. The CDR3 runs 15 residues. Trimming removed 4 bases from V and 4 bases from J; junction bases left unmatched: 3. General observations from the study: The repertoire was dominated at all time points by clones expanded before ART.

The assay, immunoSEQ v3.0, was run at survey level. Method: immunoSEQ multiplex PCR; TCRdb's copy keeps in-frame clones and lacks some. The repertoire holds over 25,000 clones, 80% to 85% seen once, with roughly 10% in the top ten. The sequence was obtained from a young man with HIV. This sequence joins TRBV2 and TRBJ2-6, with TRBD1 identical over 8 bases. The starting material was unsorted PBMCs, obtained 0.8 years before starting antiretroviral therapy. The CDR3 loop reads CASSGQGRGANVLTF. CDR3 DNA sequence: TGTGCCAGCAGTGGACAGGGGAGGGGGGCCAACGTCCTGACTTTC.